The table lists the clone carrying this TCR beta chain with many counts. The antigen is undetermined. Via MiXCR, TCRdb re-called the 5' RACE reads, giving one row per CDR3 protein. Found here are 200,000 to 300,000 distinct CDR3 sequences, roughly 7% of them singletons; the top ten hold approximately 3.7%. The entry originates in a study of identical twins. Study outcomes and limitations: Low generation probability was overrepresented in out-of-frame alpha sequences shared by twins. In beta out-of-frame sequences, the excess sharing between twins was weaker. Twin sharing of out-of-frame TCR alpha was underestimated by models in monozygotic pairs.

Per germline, CDR1 MNHEY and CDR2 SMNVEV (reference sequence). The germline V and J ends were trimmed by 5 bases and 2 bases, with 10 bases remaining between them. The CDR3 has 15 residues. These records were also assigned to another study, of yellow fever vaccine responses in identical twins. That paper states: Twins' T cell vaccine responses reportedly looked partly convergent, partly personalized.

The sequence came from a woman aged 18-29 years in good health. The genes are TRBV27 and TRBJ2-6, with TRBD2 as a possible D gene (5 bases). The material sequenced was memory (CD45RO+) T cells sorted from blood. The CDR3 loop reads CASSPLGTGANVLTF. The CDR3 coding sequence is TGTGCCAGCAGTCCCCTCGGGACTGGGGCCAACGTCCTGACTTTC.